These 4 T cell receptor beta chains share one sample of origin, sequenced in a study of T-cell reconstitution after alpha-beta-depleted transplantation in children. Unique molecular identifiers were used in preparing the TCRbeta library. Each CDR3 protein is one row after TCRdb ran MiXCR on the PCR reads. The sample holds just over 70,000 distinct CDR3 sequences; roughly 6.6% are singletons and the top ten take around 2.4%. Material: PBMCs from the stem cell graft donor, obtained from the stem cell graft. These receptors came from a human donor who donated a stem cell graft to a child with acute lymphoblastic leukemia.

The sample holds many counts of this clonotype. The rearrangement links TRBV5-1 to TRBJ2-3, with D perhaps given as TRBD1 or TRBD2 (6 bases each). The CDR3 extends over 15 amino acids. Germline V gene sequence: CDR1 SGHRS, CDR2 YFSETQ. The V gene lost 1 base and the J gene lost 4 bases, with 13 bases spanning the gap. In DNA form, the CDR3 reads TGCGCCAGCAGCTTGTGGGGGGCGTCATCAGATACGCAGTATTTT. It yields the protein CASSLWGASSDTQYF.

This clonotype showed up just a few times. V usage is TRBV10-3 and J usage is TRBJ2-3; D possibly corresponds to TRBD1 (5 bases). V dropped 4 bases and J dropped 4 bases, with 12 bases sitting between them. The length of the CDR3 is 14 residues. Germline V gene data show CDR1 as ENHRY and CDR2 as SYGVKD. CDR3 residues: CAISGAGSPDTQYF. The DNA for the CDR3 is TGTGCCATCAGTGGGGCAGGGTCCCCAGATACGCAGTATTTT.

Ten or more counts support this clonotype. The chain combines TRBV18 with TRBJ2-5; D remains unclear. V gave up 3 bases and J gave up 2 bases, with 7 bases separating them. CDR1 is KGHSH and CDR2 is LQKENI in the germline V gene. The CDR3 runs to 13 residues. Here the CDR3 reads CASSPRSQETQYF. The DNA for the CDR3 is TGTGCCAGCTCACCCCGGTCACAAGAGACCCAGTACTTC. Based on the CDR3 plus reference TRBV18 and TRBJ2-5, the full variable domain is NAGVMQNPRHLVRRRGQEARLRCSPMKGHSHVYWYRQLPEEGLKFMVYLQKENIIDESGMPKERFSAEFPKEGPSILRIQQVVRGDSAAYFCASSPRSQETQYFGPGTRLLVL.

The table lists this clonotype with a few counts. The rearrangement joins TRBV11-2 to TRBJ1-1; D is possibly TRBD1 (6 bases). Germline V gene lookup returns CDR1 SGHAT and CDR2 FQNNGV. Trimming took 5 bases from V and 3 from J, leaving 25 bases between them. CDR3 length: 18 amino acids. The CDR3 DNA sequence: TGTGCCAGCAGCCCACAGACAGGTTCTCTTGATTGGGACACTGAAGCTTTCTTT. Encoded protein: CASSPQTGSLDWDTEAFF.